This T cell receptor (beta chain) was recorded in a study of blood T cell repertoires in COVID-19. Participant-reported clinical history was the basis for cohort assignment. Exposed participants encountered a COVID-19 case during the 2 weeks preceding study entry. Study processing details: Amplification with reference gene primers provided the estimates of nucleated cell counts. Assay: immunoSEQ multiplex PCR; the TCRdb copy retains only in-frame clones and omits some. V and J calls and clone size are copied from that table; D and trimming were computed from the DNA. Counted here are approximately 140,000 clones, roughly 87% occurring once; the ten biggest clones make up about 4.1%. V dropped 3 bases and J dropped 1 base, with 25 bases sitting between them. CDR3 length: 20 residues. Germline V gives CDR1 MGHRA, CDR2 YSYEKL.

The sample taken for sequencing was PBMCs or T cells enriched from blood (not recorded which). The J gene is TRBJ1-5, the V gene TRBV4-1; a weak D match, TRBD1 (5 bases). The TCR sequence derives from a woman aged 40 to 55 who had been exposed to COVID-19. The CDR3: CASSHPGGRVGLSSNQPQHF. CDR3 nucleotide sequence: TGCGCCAGCAGCCACCCGGGAGGGAGGGTGGGGCTTTCGAGCAATCAGCCCCAGCATTTT.